Below are 8 T cell receptor beta chains sequenced from a single sample in a study of post-analysis software for immune sequencing data. Study-wide results and limits: In patients, TRBV5-6, TRBV5-1 and TRBV20-1 belonged to roughly 5 TRBV segments found more frequently than in controls.

Unique molecular identifiers tagged the TCR beta cDNA libraries. TCRdb reanalysed the PCR reads using MiXCR and keeps one entry per CDR3 protein. Among fewer than 850,000 distinct CDR3 sequences listed, roughly 27% were seen once. For these receptors, no antigen is known. Material for sequencing was blood. These receptors all stem from a girl aged 10 to 17 with multiple sclerosis.

The CDR3 here is CASRPWDRAYEQYF. Written as DNA, the CDR3 is TGTGCCAGCAGGCCTTGGGACAGAGCCTACGAGCAGTACTTC. V gene TRBV6-5 combines with J gene TRBJ2-7; 7 bases line up with TRBD1. From germline, CDR1 is MNHEY and CDR2 SVGAGI. CDR3 length: 14 residues. The J segment lost 2 bases and the V segment lost 6 bases, leaving 7 bases of the junction unmatched.

This clonotype was seen a few times. The V call is TRBV6-5, the J call TRBJ2-5; D not certain. Germline V gene lookup returns CDR1 MNHEY and CDR2 SVGAGI. The CDR3 length is 15 residues. Trimming removed 0 bases from V and 2 bases from J, with 10 bases in between. The CDR3, as DNA: TGTGCCAGCAGTTACTCGTTGGCAGCGCAAGAGACCCAGTACTTC. Encoded protein: CASSYSLAAQETQYF.

The chain combines TRBV7-2 with TRBJ2-1; TRBD2 might be the D (5 bases). Trimming shortened V by 4 bases and J by 14 bases, and 9 bases separated the two germline ends. This CDR3 comprises 10 residues. The germline CDR1 and CDR2 sequences are SGHTA and FQGNSA. CDR3 residues: CASSSSLEFF. The CDR3, as DNA: TGTGCCAGCAGCTCTAGCTTGGAGTTCTTC. Variable domain in full (rest from reference TRBV7-2 and TRBJ2-1): GAGVSQSPSNKVTEKGKDVELRCDPISGHTALYWYRQSLGQGLEFLIYFQGNSAPDKSGLPSDRFSAERTGGSVSTLTIQRTQQEDSAVYLCASSSSLEFFGPGTRLTVL.

This rearrangement joins TRBV20-1 to TRBJ2-3, with unresolved D. CDR3 length: 12 amino acids. Trimming shortened V by 3 bases and J by 4 bases, and 8 bases separated the two germline ends. Germline assignment: CDR1 DFQATT and CDR2 SNEGSKA (reference sequence). CDR3 amino acids: CSASTAADTQYF. CDR3 in DNA: TGCAGTGCTAGCACGGCGGCAGATACGCAGTATTTT.

This clonotype came up many times. The rearrangement links TRBV20-1 to TRBJ2-5; D remains ambiguous. V lost 6 bases and J 2 bases, leaving 7 bases between the germline ends. Germline V gene sequence: CDR1 DFQATT, CDR2 SNEGSKA (reference sequence). This CDR3 is 11 amino acids long. The CDR3 sequence: CSASLQETQYF. The CDR3 coding sequence is TGCAGTGCCTCATTGCAAGAGACCCAGTACTTC.

The V call is TRBV2, the J call TRBJ2-1, with D maybe TRBD2 (6 bases). Trimming took 2 bases from V and 0 from J, leaving 11 bases between them. There are 16 residues in the CDR3. CDR1 and CDR2 from the germline V gene are SNHLY and FYNNEI. Here the CDR3 reads CASSERFGSSYNEQFF. DNA for the CDR3: TGTGCCAGCAGTGAAAGGTTCGGGAGCTCCTACAATGAGCAGTTCTTC.

The V call is TRBV28, the J call TRBJ1-5; D is perhaps TRBD1 (5 bases). The CDR3 is 14 residues long. Germline-derived CDR1 and CDR2 are MDHEN and SYDVKM. Trimming took off 4 bases at V and 3 bases at J, with 10 bases between the two ends. The CDR3 sequence is CASSWGPFNQPQHF. The DNA of the CDR3 is TGTGCCAGCAGTTGGGGACCGTTCAATCAGCCCCAGCATTTT.

This clonotype was seen a handful of times. V and J are TRBV24-1 and TRBJ2-7, with 8 bases fitting TRBD1. The CDR3 spans 16 residues. The J segment lost 5 bases and the V segment lost 5 bases, leaving 13 bases of the junction unmatched. In germline, CDR1 is KGHDR, CDR2 SFDVKD. CDR3 in amino acids: CATSVNGQGGGNEQYF. CDR3 nucleotides: TGTGCCACCAGTGTCAATGGACAGGGAGGAGGGAACGAGCAGTACTTC.